These 25 T cell receptor beta chains came from one sample sequenced in a study of cytomegalovirus exposure and HLA in healthy donors (dated by TCRdb to about 2017). Receptor amplification or capture employed the immunoSEQ multiplex PCR assay. For the multiplex PCR, a mixture combining 60 forward primers for TCR Vbeta segments and 13 reverse primers for TCR Jbeta segments was used. TCRdb provides this immuneACCESS table in a form limited to in-frame rearrangements. Some clones are lacking; in checked studies, under half of them reflect an unresolved V gene, and why the rest are absent is not known. The sample contains roughly 130,000 clones, less than 85% of them found a single time. The ten largest account for more than 2.5% of the sample. The sequenced sample was PBMCs. All receptors come from a male donor in good health and CMV-seronegative.

The gene calls are TRBV30 and TRBJ1-2; 10 nucleotides align to TRBD1. The CDR3 covers 14 residues. With 2 bases clipped from V and 4 bases from J, the junction kept 4 bases outside the gene matches. The germline V gene has CDR1 GTSNPN and CDR2 SVGIG (reference sequence). The CDR3 sequence: CAWSRDRGSYGYTF. The CDR3 DNA follows: TGTGCCTGGAGTCGGGACAGGGGTTCCTATGGCTACACCTTC. Using reference TRBV30 and TRBJ1-2 for the parts outside the CDR3, the full variable domain is SQTIHQWPATLVQPVGSPLSLECTVEGTSNPNLYWYRQAAGRGLQLLFYSVGIGQISSEVPQNLSASRPQDRQFILSSKKLLLSDSGFYLCAWSRDRGSYGYTFGSGTRLTVV.

This clone is a singleton in its sample. The chain recombines TRBV20-1 with TRBJ2-7; a possible D gene is TRBD2 (5 bases). V lost 6 bases and J 7 bases, leaving 13 bases between the germline ends. CDR1 and CDR2 from the germline V gene are DFQATT and SNEGSKA (reference sequence). CDR3 length equals 11 residues. The CDR3 loop is CSAYAPGEQYF. The CDR3 DNA reads TGCAGTGCCTACGCCCCGGGAGAGCAGTACTTC.

The rearrangement joins TRBV30 to TRBJ2-5; D is perhaps TRBD2 (6 bases). The CDR3 runs 14 residues. The ends were cut back, 6 bases at V and 13 bases at J, with 27 bases in the middle. Germline lookup yields CDR1 GTSNPN and CDR2 SVGIG (reference sequence). The CDR3, as DNA: TGTGCCTGCCACGCCGGGGGAGGCGGTTCAAGTTGGTACTTC. Encoded protein: CACHAGGGGSSWYF.

This chain links TRBV9 with TRBJ1-3, with D perhaps matching TRBD1 (5 bases). The germline CDR1 and CDR2 sequences are SGDLS and YYNGEE. Trimming removed 4 bases from V and 0 bases from J, with 11 bases in between. This CDR3 region has 15 residues. Here the CDR3 DNA reads TGTGCCAGCAGCTCGGGGGTGGCCTCTGGAAACACCATATATTTT. Residues: CASSSGVASGNTIYF.

The V and J genes are TRBV19 and TRBJ2-7; 11 nucleotides line up with TRBD1. Trimming removed 8 bases from V and 7 bases from J; junction bases left unmatched: 10. The CDR3 loop spans 14 amino acids. Germline CDR1 LNHDA, CDR2 SQIVND (reference sequence). CDR3 protein: CASARTGGAGEQYF. The CDR3 bases are TGTGCCAGTGCCCGGACAGGGGGCGCGGGGGAGCAGTACTTC.

The rearrangement uses TRBV10-2 and TRBJ2-7; 9 bases are a match to TRBD2. The J segment lost 3 bases and the V segment lost 3 bases, leaving 6 bases of the junction unmatched. CDR3 size: 15 residues. CDR1 WSHSY and CDR2 SAAADI come from the germline V gene. CDR3 coding DNA: TGCGCCAGCAGTGACCTAGCGGGGAACAACTACGAGCAGTACTTC. Its protein is CASSDLAGNNYEQYF.

The V and J genes are TRBV19 and TRBJ2-7; no definite D call. V lost 1 base to trimming and J lost 3 bases, with 7 bases between them. CDR3 length: 13 residues. Germline V lookup: CDR1 LNHDA, CDR2 SQIVND (reference sequence). CDR3 in DNA: TGTGCCAGTAGTATAGGGCCCAGCTACGAGCAGTACTTC. This gives the protein CASSIGPSYEQYF.

The chain employs TRBV5-1 and TRBJ2-7, with 11 bases matching TRBD2. The CDR3 is 16 residues long. V lost 0 bases to trimming and J lost 4 bases; unmatched junction nucleotides: 6. The germline gives CDR1 SGHRS, CDR2 YFSETQ. The CDR3 bases are TGCGCCAGCAGCTTGGTTGCTAGCGGGAGGACATACGAGCAGTACTTC. It translates to CASSLVASGRTYEQYF.

This clone has only a few counts. The J gene is TRBJ1-5, the V gene TRBV6-5, with D perhaps TRBD1 (6 bases). Trimming took off 5 bases at V and 7 bases at J, with 12 bases between the two ends. This CDR3 has 13 residues. Germline loops: CDR1 MNHEY, CDR2 SVGAGI. The CDR3 DNA reads as TGTGCCAGCAGTGCTCAGGGGAAGCAGCCCCAGCATTTT. As protein: CASSAQGKQPQHF.

This chain connects TRBV19 to TRBJ2-5; 7 bases match TRBD1. Per germline, CDR1 LNHDA and CDR2 SQIVND (reference sequence). The CDR3 has 13 residues. After removal of 6 bases from V and 3 bases from J, the junction contained 4 bases not matched to a gene. The CDR3: CASSPDREETQYF. CDR3 coding DNA: TGTGCCAGTAGCCCAGACAGGGAAGAGACCCAGTACTTC.

This clone came up a few times. This chain links TRBV5-4 with TRBJ2-2; 9 bases line up with TRBD2. Germline CDR1 reads SGHNT; CDR2 reads YYREEE (reference sequence). The CDR3 totals 16 residues. After removal of 1 base from V and 4 bases from J, the junction contained 5 bases not matched to a gene. As DNA, the CDR3 is TGTGCCAGCAGCTTGTCTAGCGGGACGGGCACCGGGGAGCTGTTTTTT. Translation: CASSLSSGTGTGELFF.

The chain has TRBV10-1 and TRBJ2-7; 11 nucleotides align to TRBD2. The length of the CDR3 is 14 residues. The V segment lost 2 bases and the J segment 3 bases; nucleotides outside the gene matches: 0. Germline V lookup: CDR1 WNHNN, CDR2 SYGVQD (reference sequence). CDR3 loop: CASSEGTSGYEQYF. The CDR3 DNA follows: TGCGCCAGCAGTGAGGGGACTAGCGGCTACGAGCAGTACTTC.

The chain is built from TRBV7-9 and TRBJ2-1, with D maybe TRBD2 (6 bases). Germline assignment: CDR1 SEHNR and CDR2 FQNEAQ (reference sequence). The CDR3 is 13 amino acids. V lost 0 bases to trimming and J lost 7 bases, with 7 bases between them. DNA for the CDR3: TGTGCCAGCAGCTTAGCAGGAGGGAATGAGCAGTTCTTC. It specifies CASSLAGGNEQFF.

The chain uses TRBV14 and TRBJ1-6; D gene ambiguous. V was shortened by 4 bases and J by 9 bases, with 13 bases between the two germline ends. CDR1 and CDR2 (germline): SGHDN, FVKESK. The CDR3 spans 14 residues. CDR3 sequence: CASSRGSMVSPLHF. CDR3 in DNA: TGTGCCAGCAGCCGAGGATCGATGGTTTCACCCCTCCACTTT.

The gene calls are TRBV6-5 and TRBJ2-2; tentatively, D is TRBD1 (5 bases). Trimming took 2 bases from V and 11 from J, leaving 9 bases between them. This CDR3 has 12 amino acids. Germline CDR1 and CDR2: MNHEY and SVGAGI. CDR3 nucleotide sequence: TGTGCCAGCAGTTACGTAACAGGCGAGCTGTTTTTT. This codes for CASSYVTGELFF.

J is TRBJ2-7 and V is TRBV7-2; D is perhaps TRBD2 (6 bases). The V end was cut by 5 bases, the J end by 7 bases, with 18 bases between. Germline lookup yields CDR1 SGHTA and CDR2 FQGNSA. This CDR3 spans 14 amino acids. CDR3: CASSAGLSNFEQYF. CDR3 bases: TGTGCCAGCAGCGCGGGACTCTCGAACTTTGAGCAGTACTTC. Variable domain in full (rest from reference TRBV7-2 and TRBJ2-7): GAGVSQSPSNKVTEKGKDVELRCDPISGHTALYWYRQSLGQGLEFLIYFQGNSAPDKSGLPSDRFSAERTGGSVSTLTIQRTQQEDSAVYLCASSAGLSNFEQYFGPGTRLTVT.

For the CDR3, the DNA is TGTGCCAGCAGCTCATCGACTAGTTCGACTTACGATGAGCAGTTCTTC. Protein product: CASSSSTSSTYDEQFF. The V gene is TRBV7-9, the J gene TRBJ2-1; weak D call: TRBD2 (6 bases). CDR1 and CDR2 from the germline V gene are SEHNR and FQNEAQ (reference sequence). CDR3 size: 16 residues. With 4 bases removed from V and 8 bases from J, the gap between germline ends came to 21 bases.

V and J are TRBV6-8 and TRBJ1-1; no reliable D call. CDR3 size: 13 residues. Between the trimmed V and J ends, which lost 3 bases and 1 base, there was a span of 6 bases. Germline V CDR1 and CDR2: MNHGY, SAAAGT. In DNA, the CDR3 is TGTGCCAGCAGTTATGGGAGGAACACTGAAGCTTTCTTT. Protein product: CASSYGRNTEAFF.

A single count supports this clone. The chain recombines TRBV27 with TRBJ2-1; 12 bases are a match to TRBD2. CDR1 and CDR2 from the germline V gene are MNHEY and SMNVEV (reference sequence). This CDR3 region has 18 residues. Trimming at V came to 5 bases and at J to 5 bases, leaving 13 bases not matched to a gene. The CDR3 region is CASSAFPLAGGPHNEQFF. The CDR3 DNA is TGTGCCAGCAGTGCCTTCCCCCTAGCGGGAGGGCCCCACAATGAGCAGTTCTTC.

The rearrangement joins TRBV4-1 to TRBJ1-3; no reliable D call. The germline V gene has CDR1 MGHRA and CDR2 YSYEKL. The CDR3 sequence is 12 residues long. Trimming shortened V by 1 base and J by 7 bases, and 5 bases separated the two germline ends. CDR3 region: CASSQGRNTIYF. As DNA, the CDR3 is TGCGCCAGCAGCCAAGGCCGGAACACCATATATTTT.

This clone was seen a few times. V gene TRBV6-4 combines with J gene TRBJ1-1, with D maybe TRBD1 (5 bases). Germline lookup yields CDR1 MRHNA and CDR2 SNTAGT. V lost 0 bases and J lost 0, with 8 bases in between. This CDR3 has 15 residues. DNA of the CDR3: TGTGCCAGCAGTGACTCGACAGATATGAACACTGAAGCTTTCTTT. Protein product: CASSDSTDMNTEAFF.

The chain links TRBV7-9 to TRBJ2-3, with D perhaps TRBD2 (5 bases). This CDR3 has 13 amino acids. CDR1 is SEHNR and CDR2 is FQNEAQ in the germline V gene (reference sequence). Between the trimmed V and J ends, which lost 1 base and 6 bases, there was a span of 8 bases. The CDR3 coding sequence is TGTGCCAGCAGCTTAGGGACGGGGGATACGCAGTATTTT. As protein: CASSLGTGDTQYF.

The chain uses TRBV7-9 and TRBJ2-3, with 14 bases fitting TRBD2. The germline gives CDR1 SEHNR, CDR2 FQNEAQ (reference sequence). J gave up 4 bases and V 1 base, and 7 bases lay outside the gene matches. This CDR3 contains 18 residues. CDR3 residues: CASSLGTSGRSYADTQYF. CDR3 nucleotide sequence: TGTGCCAGCAGCTTAGGGACTAGCGGGAGGAGTTACGCAGATACGCAGTATTTT.

The chain carries TRBV25-1 and TRBJ2-5; 7 nucleotides align to TRBD1. The J call may be incorrect, as the DNA end agrees better with TRBJ2-7. The CDR3 consists of 15 residues. Germline CDR1 and CDR2: MGHDK and SYGVNS. The CDR3, as DNA: TGTGCCAGCAGTGAAAGTGTGGGCAGGGGGTACGAGCAGTACTTC. Protein product: CASSESVGRGYEQYF.

The chain couples TRBV5-1 to TRBJ1-1; no definite D call. The CDR3 is 15 amino acids. V dropped 5 bases and J dropped 0 bases, with 14 bases sitting between them. Germline-derived CDR1 and CDR2 are SGHRS and YFSETQ. The CDR3 region has the DNA TGCGCCAGCAGGCCGACTTACGGAATGAACACTGAAGCTTTCTTT. Protein: CASRPTYGMNTEAFF.